Detailed here is one T cell receptor beta chain. Authors' methods: Estimates of nucleated cell counts were drawn from the amplification of reference gene primers. Method: immunoSEQ multiplex PCR; TCRdb's copy keeps in-frame clones and lacks some. That table gives V, J and clone size, and the DNA gave D and trimming. Here the sample spans 200,000 to 300,000 clones, 86% being singletons. The data belong to a study of blood T cell repertoires in COVID-19. Turning to the study itself: COVID-19 samples, acute and convalescent, were from the United States, Italy and Spain.

Adults between roughly 18 and 95 years of age took part from 20 to 25 US areas. The study counted Cohort 3 donors as recovered given two negative PCRs, clearance, or symptom resolution. The clonotype comes from a woman in her late teens or twenties who had recovered from COVID-19. Input material: PBMCs or T cells enriched from blood (not recorded which).

The CDR3 region has the DNA TGTGCCAGCAGCTTAGATGGGGGGTTCGACACTGAAGCTTTCTTT. Its translation is CASSLDGGFDTEAFF. This chain uses TRBV7-9 with TRBJ1-1; perhaps TRBD1 as D (5 bases). The germline V gene encodes CDR1 SEHNR and CDR2 FQNEAQ (reference sequence). The CDR3 totals 15 residues. V was cut by 1 base and J by 3 bases, with 12 bases left in between.